Presented here are 4 T cell receptor beta chains from one specimen sequenced in a study of cytomegalovirus exposure and HLA in healthy donors (dated by TCRdb to the late 2010s). Preparation of the library involved the immunoSEQ multiplex PCR assay. A mixture of 60 forward primers for TCR Vbeta segments and 13 reverse primers for TCR Jbeta segments was used in the multiplex PCR. The table was pulled from immuneACCESS by TCRdb, which kept in-frame rearrangements only. Such tables lose some clones; where checked, under half of the loss comes from unresolved V genes, and the rest has no known cause. Present in this sample are 90,000 to 100,000 clones, around a tenth of which were seen just once. Clones ranked in the top ten supply around 4.9% of the sample. The sample taken for sequencing was PBMCs. Every receptor here comes from a man aged 45-65 years in good health and CMV-seropositive.

This sequence joins TRBV28 and TRBJ1-3; D is unresolved. The germline V gene encodes CDR1 MDHEN and CDR2 SYDVKM. The CDR3 length is 16 residues. V shed 3 bases and J shed 2 bases, with 14 bases lying between them. DNA for the CDR3: TGTGCCAGCAGTTTTCTCTCCGGCACTACTGGAAACACCATATATTTT. This encodes CASSFLSGTTGNTIYF.

This clone was seen a few times. The V and J genes are TRBV28 and TRBJ1-5; D possibly corresponds to TRBD1 (5 bases). The CDR3 contains 17 residues. CDR1 and CDR2 from the germline V gene are MDHEN and SYDVKM. The V gene lost 2 bases and the J gene lost 0 bases, with 14 bases spanning the gap. In DNA, the CDR3 is TGTGCCAGCAGTTTAGACAGACCACCATATAGCAATCAGCCCCAGCATTTT. This translates into CASSLDRPPYSNQPQHF.

This clone was seen only a few times. V usage is TRBV9 and J usage is TRBJ2-1; 14 bases are shared with TRBD2. The CDR3 is made up of 19 amino acids. Germline V gene lookup returns CDR1 SGDLS and CDR2 YYNGEE. Trimming took 3 bases from V and 4 from J; bases not matched to a gene: 12. The CDR3 DNA reads TGTGCCAGCAGCGGAGGGGGACTAGCGGGAGTTTTATCGTACAATGAGCAGTTCTTC. Its translation: CASSGGGLAGVLSYNEQFF.

This chain links TRBV27 with TRBJ2-2, with no clear D. Trimming removed 5 bases at V and 3 bases at J, with 7 bases between. Germline V gives CDR1 MNHEY, CDR2 SMNVEV (reference sequence). The CDR3 is 13 amino acids. The CDR3 DNA reads TGTGCCAGCAGTGTCCTCGACACCGGGGAGCTGTTTTTT. Protein sequence: CASSVLDTGELFF.